The 6 T cell receptor beta chains in this list originate from one sample, sequenced in a study of blood T cell repertoires in COVID-19. Repertoires were generated with immunoSEQ multiplex PCR, while TCRdb's copy carries only in-frame clones and drops some. The repertoire holds over 45,000 clones, around 80% seen once, with roughly three fifths in the top ten. The material sequenced was peripheral blood. The receptors originated from a man aged 65 to 79 with acute or convalescent COVID-19.

The gene calls are TRBV5-1 and TRBJ2-1; 10 nucleotides align to TRBD2. V was clipped by 0 bases and J by 8 bases; unmatched bases: 5. Germline assignment: CDR1 SGHRS and CDR2 YFSETQ. This CDR3 spans 15 amino acids. In DNA form, the CDR3 reads TGCGCCAGCAGCTTGGTGGAGCGGGAGGGCTATGAGCAGTTCTTC. Its protein is CASSLVEREGYEQFF.

The chain recombines TRBV27 with TRBJ2-1; D is perhaps TRBD2 (5 bases). The CDR3 length is 15 residues. The germline gives CDR1 MNHEY, CDR2 SMNVEV (reference sequence). Trimming shortened V by 0 bases and J by 9 bases, and 15 bases separated the two germline ends. The CDR3 loop reads CASSLSRRGKGEQFF. CDR3 coding DNA: TGTGCCAGCAGTTTATCTCGTCGGGGAAAGGGTGAGCAGTTCTTC.

The rearrangement links TRBV6-5 to TRBJ1-1; TRBD1 agrees at 7 bases. Germline V gene sequence: CDR1 MNHEY, CDR2 SVGAGI. J was trimmed by 7 bases and V by 6 bases; bases with no gene match: 8. The CDR3 loop spans 13 amino acids. The CDR3 here is CASRLTGTIEAFF. In DNA, the CDR3 is TGTGCCAGCAGGCTGACAGGGACCATTGAAGCTTTCTTT.

This chain joins TRBV6-1 and TRBJ2-7, with D possibly matching TRBD2 (5 bases). CDR3 length equals 14 residues. CDR1 is MNHNS and CDR2 is SASEGT in the germline V gene. Trimming shortened V by 2 bases and J by 0 bases, and 8 bases separated the two germline ends. CDR3 nucleotides: TGTGCCAGCAGTGAACGGGGAAGCTCCTACGAGCAGTACTTC. It translates to CASSERGSSYEQYF.

V is TRBV19 and J is TRBJ2-1; 11 bases are a match to TRBD1. Germline loops: CDR1 LNHDA, CDR2 SQIVND (reference sequence). CDR3 length: 15 residues. The trim removed 5 bases at V and 7 bases at J, leaving 7 bases unmatched. The CDR3 DNA reads as TGTGCCAGTAGTGTGGACAGGGGGCGGTGGAATGAGCAGTTCTTC. Encoded protein: CASSVDRGRWNEQFF.

The chain is built from TRBV3-1 (or the pseudogene TRBV3-2) and TRBJ1-3, with unresolved D. CDR3 length equals 16 residues. V shed 0 bases and J shed 0 bases, with 9 bases lying between them. Germline CDR1 LGHDT, CDR2 YNNKEL (reference sequence). The CDR3 loop reads CASSQDRPGSGNTIYF. In nucleotides, the CDR3 is TGTGCCAGCAGCCAAGATCGGCCGGGCTCTGGAAACACCATATATTTT.